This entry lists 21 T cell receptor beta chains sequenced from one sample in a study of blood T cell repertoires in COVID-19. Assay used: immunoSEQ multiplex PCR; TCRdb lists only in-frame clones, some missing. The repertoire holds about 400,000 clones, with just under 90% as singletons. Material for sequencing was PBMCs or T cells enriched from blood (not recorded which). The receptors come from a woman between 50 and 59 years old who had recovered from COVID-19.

CDR3 protein: CASSQGSPGNQPQHF. The CDR3 DNA follows: TGCGCCAGCAGCCAAGGCTCCCCGGGGAATCAGCCCCAGCATTTT. This chain connects TRBV4-1 to TRBJ1-5; D is uncertain. With 1 base removed from V and 4 bases from J, the gap between germline ends came to 11 bases. This CDR3 is 15 amino acids long. CDR1 is MGHRA, CDR2 YSYEKL, per germline.

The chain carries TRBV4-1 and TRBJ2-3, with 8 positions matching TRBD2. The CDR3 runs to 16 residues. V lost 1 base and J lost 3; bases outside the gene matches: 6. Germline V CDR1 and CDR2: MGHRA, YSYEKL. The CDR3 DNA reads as TGCGCCAGCAGCCAAGTTGCCGGGACTAGTACAGATACGCAGTATTTT. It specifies CASSQVAGTSTDTQYF.

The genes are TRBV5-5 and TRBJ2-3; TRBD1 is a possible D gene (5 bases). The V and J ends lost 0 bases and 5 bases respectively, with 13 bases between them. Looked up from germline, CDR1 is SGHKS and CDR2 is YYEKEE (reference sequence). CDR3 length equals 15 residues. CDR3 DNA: TGTGCCAGCAGCTTGGTCTGGGGCTCGGTAGATACGCAGTATTTT. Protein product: CASSLVWGSVDTQYF.

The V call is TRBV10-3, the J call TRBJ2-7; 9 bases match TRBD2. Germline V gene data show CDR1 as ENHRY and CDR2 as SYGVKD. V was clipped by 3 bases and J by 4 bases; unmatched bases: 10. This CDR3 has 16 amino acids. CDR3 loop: CAISDYIAGGLYEQYF. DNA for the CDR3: TGTGCCATCAGTGATTATATTGCGGGGGGGCTGTACGAGCAGTACTTC.

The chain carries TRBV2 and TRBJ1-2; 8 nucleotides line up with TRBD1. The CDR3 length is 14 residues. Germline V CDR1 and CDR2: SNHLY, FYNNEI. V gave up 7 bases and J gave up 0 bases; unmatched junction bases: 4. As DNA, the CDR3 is TGTGCCAGCATGACGGGACAGGCTAACTATGGCTACACCTTC. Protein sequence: CASMTGQANYGYTF.

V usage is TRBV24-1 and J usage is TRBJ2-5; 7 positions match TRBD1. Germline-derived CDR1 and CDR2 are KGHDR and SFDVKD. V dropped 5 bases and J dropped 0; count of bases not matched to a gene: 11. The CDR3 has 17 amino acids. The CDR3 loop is CATSVWVKGQYQETQYF. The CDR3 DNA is TGTGCCACCAGTGTCTGGGTGAAGGGACAGTACCAAGAGACCCAGTACTTC.

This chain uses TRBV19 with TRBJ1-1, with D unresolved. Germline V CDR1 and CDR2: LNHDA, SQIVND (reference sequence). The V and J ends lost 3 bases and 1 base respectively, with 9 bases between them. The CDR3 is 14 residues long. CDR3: CASSMRETNTEAFF. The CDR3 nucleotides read TGTGCCAGTAGTATGAGGGAAACGAACACTGAAGCTTTCTTT.

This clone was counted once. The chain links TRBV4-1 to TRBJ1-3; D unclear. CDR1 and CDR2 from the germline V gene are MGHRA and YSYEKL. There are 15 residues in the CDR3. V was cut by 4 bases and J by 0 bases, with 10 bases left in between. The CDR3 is CASSRGRDSGNTIYF. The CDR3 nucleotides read TGCGCCAGCAGCCGTGGGAGGGACTCTGGAAACACCATATATTTT.

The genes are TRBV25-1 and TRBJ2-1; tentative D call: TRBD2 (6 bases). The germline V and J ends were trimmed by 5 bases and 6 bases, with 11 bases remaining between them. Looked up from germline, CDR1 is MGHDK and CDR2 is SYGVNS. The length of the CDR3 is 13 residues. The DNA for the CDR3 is TGTGCCAGCAGTAGGCCCGGGGGCAATGAGCAGTTCTTC. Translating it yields CASSRPGGNEQFF.

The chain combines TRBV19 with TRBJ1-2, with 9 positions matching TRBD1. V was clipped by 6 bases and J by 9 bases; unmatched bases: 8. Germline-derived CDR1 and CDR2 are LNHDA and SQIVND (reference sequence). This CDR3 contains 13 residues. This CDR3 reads CASSQQGAFSYTF. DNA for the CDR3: TGTGCCAGTAGCCAACAGGGGGCGTTTAGCTACACCTTC.

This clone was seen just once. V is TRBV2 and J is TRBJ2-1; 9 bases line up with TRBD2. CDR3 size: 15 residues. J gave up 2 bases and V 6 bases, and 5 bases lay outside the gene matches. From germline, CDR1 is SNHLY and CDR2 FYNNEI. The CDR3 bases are TGTGCCAGCAGCGGTAGCGGGGGCACCTACAATGAGCAGTTCTTC. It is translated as CASSGSGGTYNEQFF.

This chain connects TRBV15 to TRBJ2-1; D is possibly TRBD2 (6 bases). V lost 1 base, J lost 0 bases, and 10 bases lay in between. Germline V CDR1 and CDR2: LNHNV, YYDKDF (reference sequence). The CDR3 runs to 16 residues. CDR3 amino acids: CATSRAVGGSYNEQFF. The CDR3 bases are TGTGCCACCAGCAGAGCCGTCGGGGGCTCCTACAATGAGCAGTTCTTC.

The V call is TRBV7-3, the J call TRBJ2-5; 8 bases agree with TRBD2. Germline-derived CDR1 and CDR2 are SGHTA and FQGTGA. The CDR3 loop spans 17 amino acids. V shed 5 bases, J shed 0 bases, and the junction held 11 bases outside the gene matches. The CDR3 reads CASSQGTGGAHQETQYF. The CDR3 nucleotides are TGTGCCAGCAGCCAGGGCACCGGGGGGGCTCACCAAGAGACCCAGTACTTC.

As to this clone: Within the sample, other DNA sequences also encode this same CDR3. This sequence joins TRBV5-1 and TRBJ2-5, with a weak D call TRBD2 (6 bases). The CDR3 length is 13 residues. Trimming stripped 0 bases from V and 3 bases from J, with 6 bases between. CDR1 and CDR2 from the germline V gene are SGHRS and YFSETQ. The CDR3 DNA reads TGCGCCAGCAGCTTGGGCGGGGAAGAGACCCAGTACTTC. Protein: CASSLGGEETQYF. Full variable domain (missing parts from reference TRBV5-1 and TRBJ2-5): KAGVTQTPRYLIKTRGQQVTLSCSPISGHRSVSWYQQTPGQGLQFLFEYFSETQRNKGNFPGRFSGRQFSNSRSEMNVSTLELGDSALYLCASSLGGEETQYFGPGTRLLVL.

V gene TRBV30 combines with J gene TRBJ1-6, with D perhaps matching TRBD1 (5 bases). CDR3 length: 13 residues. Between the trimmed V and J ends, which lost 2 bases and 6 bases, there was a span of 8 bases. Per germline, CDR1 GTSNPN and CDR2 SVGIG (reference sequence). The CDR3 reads CAWSRQGNSPLHF. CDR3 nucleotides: TGTGCCTGGAGTAGGCAGGGTAATTCACCCCTCCACTTT.

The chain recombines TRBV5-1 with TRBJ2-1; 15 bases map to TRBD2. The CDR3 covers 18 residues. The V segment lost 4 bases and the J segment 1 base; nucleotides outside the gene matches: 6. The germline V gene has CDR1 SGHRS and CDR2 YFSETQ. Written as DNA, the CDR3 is TGCGCCAGCAGCCATGGACTAGCGGGGGGGCCTTCCTACAATGAGCAGTTCTTC. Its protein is CASSHGLAGGPSYNEQFF.

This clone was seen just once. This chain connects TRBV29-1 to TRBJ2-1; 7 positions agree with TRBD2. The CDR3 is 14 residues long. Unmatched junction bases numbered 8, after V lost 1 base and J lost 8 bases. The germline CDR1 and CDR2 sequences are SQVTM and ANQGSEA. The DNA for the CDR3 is TGCAGCGTTGAAGGGGGGGGAGTGGGTTATGAGCAGTTCTTC. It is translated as CSVEGGGVGYEQFF.

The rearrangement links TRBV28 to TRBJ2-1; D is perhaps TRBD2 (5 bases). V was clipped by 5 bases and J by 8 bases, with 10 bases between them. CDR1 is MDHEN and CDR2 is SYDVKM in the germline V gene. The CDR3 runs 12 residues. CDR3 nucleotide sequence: TGTGCCAGCAGTCGGACTCACCATGAGCAGTTCTTC. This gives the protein CASSRTHHEQFF.

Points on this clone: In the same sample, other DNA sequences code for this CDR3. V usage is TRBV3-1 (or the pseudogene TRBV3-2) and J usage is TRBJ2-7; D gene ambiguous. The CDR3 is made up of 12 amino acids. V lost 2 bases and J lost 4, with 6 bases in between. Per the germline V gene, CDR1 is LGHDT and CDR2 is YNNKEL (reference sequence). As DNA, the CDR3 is TGTGCCAGCAGCCAAACGCGGTACGAGCAGTACTTC. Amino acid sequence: CASSQTRYEQYF.

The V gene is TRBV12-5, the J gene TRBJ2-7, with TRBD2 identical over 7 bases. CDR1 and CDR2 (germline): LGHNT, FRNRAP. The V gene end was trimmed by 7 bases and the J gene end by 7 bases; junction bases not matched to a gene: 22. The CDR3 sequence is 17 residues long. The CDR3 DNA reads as TGTGCTAGTGATGTCCCCCGGGGGAGGGGAGAAGAGGGGGAGCAGTACTTC. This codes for CASDVPRGRGEEGEQYF.

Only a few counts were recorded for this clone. CDR3 in amino acids: CASSLAQGGSGNTIYF. For the CDR3, the DNA is TGTGCCAGCAGCTTAGCGCAAGGCGGCTCTGGAAACACCATATATTTT. The chain uses TRBV7-2 and TRBJ1-3, with no clear D. The V gene's germline CDR1 is SGHTA and CDR2 FQGNSA. With 0 bases removed from V and 0 bases from J, the gap between germline ends came to 9 bases. The CDR3 runs 16 residues.